This TCR beta chain comes out of a study of control samples from healthy donors and cancer patients. The V gene lost 0 bases and the J gene lost 7 bases, with 14 bases spanning the gap. Germline assignment: CDR1 SGHRS and CDR2 YFSETQ. The length of the CDR3 is 14 residues. Libraries were prepared by immunoSEQ multiplex PCR; TCRdb keeps only in-frame clonotypes and omits some of them. The sample carries about 190,000 clones, about nine tenths recorded once. The receptor's source is a man aged 30 to 39 in good health. The sample was blood. The rearrangement links TRBV5-1 to TRBJ2-7; tentatively, D is TRBD1 (6 bases). The CDR3 region is CASSLGDTAREQYF. Here the CDR3 DNA reads TGCGCCAGCAGCTTGGGGGACACCGCCCGAGAGCAGTACTTC.